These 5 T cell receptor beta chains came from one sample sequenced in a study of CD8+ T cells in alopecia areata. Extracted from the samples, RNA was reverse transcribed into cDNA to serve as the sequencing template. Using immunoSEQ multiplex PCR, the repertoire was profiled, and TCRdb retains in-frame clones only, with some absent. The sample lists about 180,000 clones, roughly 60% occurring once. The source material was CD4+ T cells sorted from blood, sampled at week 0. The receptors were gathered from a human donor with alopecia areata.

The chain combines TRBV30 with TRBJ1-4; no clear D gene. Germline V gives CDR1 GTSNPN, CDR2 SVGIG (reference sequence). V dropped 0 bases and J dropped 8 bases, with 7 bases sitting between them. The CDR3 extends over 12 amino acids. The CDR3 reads CAWSVLQEKLFF. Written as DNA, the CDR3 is TGTGCCTGGAGTGTCCTACAGGAAAAACTGTTTTTT.

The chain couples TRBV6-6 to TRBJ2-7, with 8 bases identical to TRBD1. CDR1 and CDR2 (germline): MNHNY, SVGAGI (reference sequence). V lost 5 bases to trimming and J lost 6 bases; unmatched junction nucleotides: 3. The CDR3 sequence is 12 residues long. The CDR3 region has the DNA TGTGCCAGCAGTCTCACAGGGGGCGAGCAGTACTTC. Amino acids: CASSLTGGEQYF.

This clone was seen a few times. The CDR3: CASSQELQGAKNIQYF. CDR3 sequence (DNA): TGCGCCAGCAGCCAAGAGCTACAGGGGGCCAAAAACATTCAGTACTTC. This rearrangement joins TRBV4-3 to TRBJ2-4; TRBD1 aligns across 7 bases. The CDR3 runs to 16 residues. The V gene's germline CDR1 is LGHNA and CDR2 YSLEER. The V and J ends lost 0 bases and 1 base, in that order; junction bases with no gene match: 3.

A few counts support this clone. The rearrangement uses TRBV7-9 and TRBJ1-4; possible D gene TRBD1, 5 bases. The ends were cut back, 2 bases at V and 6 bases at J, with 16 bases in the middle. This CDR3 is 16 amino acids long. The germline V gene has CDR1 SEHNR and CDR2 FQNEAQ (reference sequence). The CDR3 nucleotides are TGTGCCAGCAGCTTAAGTCCTGGATTAGGGGATGAAAAACTGTTTTTT. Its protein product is CASSLSPGLGDEKLFF.

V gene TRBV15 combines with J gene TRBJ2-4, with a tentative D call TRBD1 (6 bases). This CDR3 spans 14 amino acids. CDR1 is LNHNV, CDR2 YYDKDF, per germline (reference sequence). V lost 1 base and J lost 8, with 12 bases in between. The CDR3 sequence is CATSRGNRDDIQYF. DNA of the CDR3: TGTGCCACCAGCAGAGGGAACAGGGATGACATTCAGTACTTC. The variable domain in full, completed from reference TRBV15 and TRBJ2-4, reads DAMVIQNPRYQVTQFGKPVTLSCSQTLNHNVMYWYQQKSSQAPKLLFHYYDKDFNNEADTPDNFQSRRPNTSFCFLDIRSPGLGDTAMYLCATSRGNRDDIQYFGAGTRLSVL.